The text below deals with one T cell receptor (beta chain). Amplified TCR beta CDR3 regions derived from RNA transcripts. Primed by the HTBI set, a first-round RT-PCR was run on the TCR CDR3. TCRdb recomputed calls from the multiplex PCR reads with MiXCR, one row per CDR3 protein. Here the sample spans roughly 650,000 distinct CDR3 sequences, about a sixth being singletons. The source of the sample is a study of T cells in Graves' hyperthyroidism and ophthalmopathy. Germline V gene data show CDR1 as SGHAT and CDR2 as FQNNGV. The V and J ends lost 3 bases and 0 bases respectively, with 9 bases between them. The CDR3 consists of 15 residues.

This chain links TRBV11-2 with TRBJ2-1; no clear D. This receptor was taken from a woman aged 40-49 years with Graves' ophthalmopathy. The sequencing sample was made of blood. The CDR3 DNA is TGTGCCAGCAGCTTCACAGTGAGCTCCTACAATGAGCAGTTCTTC. This translates into CASSFTVSSYNEQFF.